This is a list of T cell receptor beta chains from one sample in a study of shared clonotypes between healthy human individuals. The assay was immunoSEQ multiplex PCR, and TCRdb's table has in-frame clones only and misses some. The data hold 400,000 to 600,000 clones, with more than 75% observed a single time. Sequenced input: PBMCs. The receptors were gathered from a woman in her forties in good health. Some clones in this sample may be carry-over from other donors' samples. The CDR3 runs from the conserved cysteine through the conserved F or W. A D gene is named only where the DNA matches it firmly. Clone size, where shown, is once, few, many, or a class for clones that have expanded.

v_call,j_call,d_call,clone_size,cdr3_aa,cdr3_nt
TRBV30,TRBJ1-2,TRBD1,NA,CAWVGQGQNYGYTF,TGTGCCTGGGTTGGACAGGGGCAGAACTATGGCTACACCTTC
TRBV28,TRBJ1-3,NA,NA,CASNQRPDSGNTIYF,TGTGCCAGCAATCAACGGCCCGACAGTGGAAACACCATATATTTT
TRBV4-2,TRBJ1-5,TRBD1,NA,CASSQEGTGGAVGNQPQHF,TGTGCCAGCAGCCAAGAAGGGACAGGGGGTGCGGTCGGCAATCAGCCCCAGCATTTT
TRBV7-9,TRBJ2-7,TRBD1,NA,CASSLGVGQGPYEQYF,TGTGCCAGCAGCTTAGGGGTAGGACAGGGACCCTACGAGCAGTACTTC
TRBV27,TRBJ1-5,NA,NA,CASSLRWNQPQHF,TGTGCCAGCAGTTTAAGGTGGAATCAGCCCCAGCATTTT
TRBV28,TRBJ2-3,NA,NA,CASSLAGTQYF,TGTGCCAGCAGTTTAGCGGGGACGCAGTATTTT
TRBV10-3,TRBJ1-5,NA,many,CAISEGQESQPQHF,TGTGCCATCAGTGAAGGGCAGGAGAGTCAGCCCCAGCATTTT
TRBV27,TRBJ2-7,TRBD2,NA,CASSFKGGRGYEQYF,TGTGCCAGCAGTTTCAAGGGCGGGAGGGGGTACGAGCAGTACTTC
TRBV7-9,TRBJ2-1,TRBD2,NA,CASSILAGGPNEQFF,TGTGCCAGCAGCATACTAGCGGGAGGGCCCAATGAGCAGTTCTTC
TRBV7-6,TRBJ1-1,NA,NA,CASSSRGTENTEAFF,TGTGCCAGCAGCTCCAGGGGAACCGAGAACACTGAAGCTTTCTTT
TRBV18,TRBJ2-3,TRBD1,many,CASSPKDRGYTDTQYF,TGTGCCAGCTCACCAAAAGACAGGGGGTACACAGATACGCAGTATTTT
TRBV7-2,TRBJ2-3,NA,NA,CANSRGGGKDTQYF,TGTGCCAACTCCAGGGGTGGTGGGAAGGATACGCAGTATTTT
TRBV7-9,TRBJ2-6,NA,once,CASSPPGAGANVLTF,TGTGCCAGCAGCCCACCAGGGGCTGGGGCCAACGTCCTGACTTTC
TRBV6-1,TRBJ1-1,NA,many,CASSEAQEGGTEAFF,TGTGCCAGCAGTGAAGCGCAGGAGGGAGGGACTGAAGCTTTCTTT
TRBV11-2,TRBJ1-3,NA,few,CASSPREGLSSGNTIYF,TGTGCCAGCAGCCCCAGAGAGGGGCTGAGCTCTGGAAACACCATATATTTT
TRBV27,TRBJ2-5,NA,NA,CASSPSMWETQYF,TGTGCCAGCAGTCCTTCAATGTGGGAGACCCAGTACTTC
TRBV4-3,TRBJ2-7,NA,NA,CASSQRQGNEQYF,TGCGCCAGCAGCCAACGCCAGGGTAATGAGCAGTACTTC
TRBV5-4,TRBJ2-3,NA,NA,CASSLDSGADTQYF,TGTGCCAGCAGCTTAGATAGCGGTGCAGATACGCAGTATTTT
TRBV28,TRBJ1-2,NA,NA,CASSSGQSLSGYTF,TGTGCCAGCAGTTCCGGACAGAGTCTCTCTGGCTACACCTTC
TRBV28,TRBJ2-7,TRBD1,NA,CASKHVFRGRVYEQYF,TGTGCCAGCAAGCACGTCTTCAGGGGGCGCGTCTACGAGCAGTACTTC
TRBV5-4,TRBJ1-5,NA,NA,CASSLDPNQPQHF,TGTGCCAGCAGCTTGGACCCGAACCAGCCCCAGCATTTT
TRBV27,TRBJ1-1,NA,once,CASRLNWGTEAFF,TGTGCCAGCAGACTAAATTGGGGGACTGAAGCTTTCTTT
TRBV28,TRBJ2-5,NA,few,CASSLPPGETQYF,TGTGCCAGCAGTTTACCCCCCGGAGAGACCCAGTACTTC
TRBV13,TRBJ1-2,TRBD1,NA,CASSRLTSGTGGSYGYTF,TGTGCCAGCAGCCGACTAACTTCGGGGACAGGGGGCTCCTATGGCTACACCTTC
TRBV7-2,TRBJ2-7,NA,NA,CASSLVRAGTYEQYF,TGTGCCAGCAGCTTAGTTCGGGCAGGGACGTACGAGCAGTACTTC
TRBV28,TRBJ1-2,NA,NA,CASSEAGATGYGYTF,TGTGCCAGCAGTGAGGCAGGGGCCACGGGCTATGGCTACACCTTC
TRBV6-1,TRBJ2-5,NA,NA,CASRWGRKSRETQYF,TGTGCCAGCAGATGGGGGAGAAAGTCTCGAGAGACCCAGTACTTC
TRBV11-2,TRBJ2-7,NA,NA,CASSLGQKTYEQYF,TGTGCCAGCAGCTTAGGACAGAAAACTTACGAGCAGTACTTC